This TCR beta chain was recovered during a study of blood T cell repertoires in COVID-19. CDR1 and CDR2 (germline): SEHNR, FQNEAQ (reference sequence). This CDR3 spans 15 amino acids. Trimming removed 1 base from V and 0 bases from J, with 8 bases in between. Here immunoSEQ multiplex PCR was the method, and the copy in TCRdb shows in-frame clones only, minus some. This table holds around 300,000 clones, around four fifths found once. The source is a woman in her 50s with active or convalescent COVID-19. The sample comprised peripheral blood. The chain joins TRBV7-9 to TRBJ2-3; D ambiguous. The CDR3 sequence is CASSLGARSTDTQYF. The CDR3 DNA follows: TGTGCCAGCAGCTTAGGGGCCAGAAGCACAGATACGCAGTATTTT. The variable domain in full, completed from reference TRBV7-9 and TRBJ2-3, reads DTGVSQNPRHKITKRGQNVTFRCDPISEHNRLYWYRQTLGQGPEFLTYFQNEAQLEKSRLLSDRFSAERPKGSFSTLEIQRTEQGDSAMYLCASSLGARSTDTQYFGPGTRLTVL.